This record concerns one T cell receptor beta chain sequence. The sort gate was single viable CD3+CD4+CD8-CD45RO+ cells for memory CD4+ T cells. The sample comes from a study of memory CD4+ T cells and cytomegalovirus serostatus. Background on the study: This sample comes from healthy Belgian adults, fewer than 10 CMV seropositive, approximately 24 seronegative.

The germline V gene has CDR1 SNHLY and CDR2 FYNNEI. The CDR3 covers 14 residues. The V and J ends lost 5 bases and 0 bases respectively, with 10 bases between them. Using immunoSEQ multiplex PCR, the repertoire was profiled, and TCRdb retains in-frame clones only, with some absent. The sample lists around 88,000 clones; roughly 80% were seen once. The clonotype was recovered from an adult in good health and CMV-seropositive. The rearrangement uses TRBV2 and TRBJ1-1; D gene unclear. Material: memory CD4+ T cells from blood. As DNA, the CDR3 is TGTGCCAGCAGTTCTCGTGCATTGAACACTGAAGCTTTCTTT. Residues: CASSSRALNTEAFF.